These 30 T cell receptor beta chains were all obtained from the same sample, sequenced in a study of blood T cell repertoires in COVID-19. Repertoires were generated with immunoSEQ multiplex PCR, while TCRdb's copy carries only in-frame clones and drops some. This sample yields some 300,000 clones, of which roughly nine tenths are seen a single time; approximately 1.8% belongs to the top ten. The sample comprised peripheral blood. The origin of the receptors is a woman aged 30 to 39 with COVID-19, enrolled during active disease.

There are a few counts of this clone. The rearrangement joins TRBV4-3 to TRBJ2-1; 10 positions agree with TRBD2. The CDR3 extends over 16 amino acids. The V and J ends lost 0 bases and 7 bases, in that order; junction bases with no gene match: 6. Looked up from germline, CDR1 is LGHNA and CDR2 is YSLEER. The CDR3 DNA is TGCGCCAGCAGCCAAGAAGCTAGCGGGGGTCAGAATGAGCAGTTCTTC. It yields the protein CASSQEASGGQNEQFF.

V and J are TRBV7-9 and TRBJ2-5, with 11 positions matching TRBD2. Per the germline V gene, CDR1 is SEHNR and CDR2 is FQNEAQ (reference sequence). V lost 4 bases, J lost 5 bases, and 3 bases stayed unmatched. This CDR3 contains 14 residues. CDR3 region: CASSSGLAGETQYF. In DNA form, the CDR3 reads TGTGCCAGCAGCTCAGGACTAGCGGGCGAGACCCAGTACTTC. The whole variable domain, filled in from reference TRBV7-9 and TRBJ2-5, reads DTGVSQNPRHKITKRGQNVTFRCDPISEHNRLYWYRQTLGQGPEFLTYFQNEAQLEKSRLLSDRFSAERPKGSFSTLEIQRTEQGDSAMYLCASSSGLAGETQYFGPGTRLLVL.

This rearrangement joins TRBV28 to TRBJ2-3, with D possibly being TRBD1 (5 bases). V lost 6 bases and J 5 bases, leaving 15 bases between the germline ends. The CDR3 contains 14 residues. CDR1 is MDHEN, CDR2 SYDVKM, per germline. CDR3 DNA sequence: TGTGCCAGCAGCCGGACATCAAGTGAAGATACGCAGTATTTT. Residues: CASSRTSSEDTQYF.

The chain couples TRBV6-4 to TRBJ1-6; D not resolved. Trimming removed 3 bases at V and 7 bases at J, with 7 bases between. The CDR3 spans 13 residues. The germline CDR1 and CDR2 sequences are MRHNA and SNTAGT. DNA for the CDR3: TGTGCCAGCAGTGAACAGTTAAATTCACCCCTCCACTTT. It specifies CASSEQLNSPLHF.

The V and J genes are TRBV2 and TRBJ1-6, with TRBD1 as a possible D gene (5 bases). The CDR3 is 14 amino acids. V was trimmed by 7 bases and J by 0 bases, leaving 7 bases between them. Germline-derived CDR1 and CDR2 are SNHLY and FYNNEI. The CDR3 bases are TGTGCCAGCAAAGGGGTCTCCTATAATTCACCCCTCCACTTT. It is translated as CASKGVSYNSPLHF.

The gene calls are TRBV18 and TRBJ1-1; TRBD1 matches at 7 bases. Germline values: CDR1 KGHSH, CDR2 LQKENI. The V segment lost 5 bases and the J segment 0 bases; nucleotides outside the gene matches: 6. The CDR3 is 15 amino acids. The CDR3 here is CASSLYGTVNTEAFF. The CDR3, as DNA: TGTGCCAGCTCATTATACGGGACAGTGAACACTGAAGCTTTCTTT.

The chain combines TRBV19 with TRBJ2-7; D call uncertain. Germline lookup yields CDR1 LNHDA and CDR2 SQIVND (reference sequence). The V gene lost 5 bases and the J gene lost 3 bases, with 11 bases spanning the gap. The CDR3 spans 13 residues. The CDR3 sequence is CASSPMADYEQYF. For the CDR3, the DNA is TGTGCCAGTAGTCCGATGGCTGACTACGAGCAGTACTTC. Looking up the rest from reference TRBV19 and TRBJ2-7 gives the full variable domain: DGGITQSPKYLFRKEGQNVTLSCEQNLNHDAMYWYRQDPGQGLRLIYYSQIVNDFQKGDIAEGYSVSREKKESFPLTVTSAQKNPTAFYLCASSPMADYEQYFGPGTRLTVT.

The chain has TRBV20-1 and TRBJ2-1, with a tentative D call TRBD2 (6 bases). Germline V gene lookup returns CDR1 DFQATT and CDR2 SNEGSKA (reference sequence). V dropped 3 bases and J dropped 0 bases, with 9 bases sitting between them. This CDR3 is built from 14 residues. CDR3 in DNA: TGCAGTGCTAGTCGGGGGAGCTCCTACAATGAGCAGTTCTTC. It translates to CSASRGSSYNEQFF.

V gene TRBV27 combines with J gene TRBJ1-1; 8 bases are shared with TRBD1. V trimming: 3 bases; J trimming: 4 bases; junction bases outside the gene matches: 4. Per germline, CDR1 MNHEY and CDR2 SMNVEV (reference sequence). The CDR3 length is 14 residues. In DNA form, the CDR3 reads TGTGCCAGCAGTTTTGAGGGGACAGGCACTGAAGCTTTCTTT. Amino acid sequence: CASSFEGTGTEAFF.

V gene TRBV5-1 combines with J gene TRBJ2-3, with a weak D call TRBD2 (6 bases). V lost 3 bases and J lost 6, with 8 bases in between. Germline V gene data show CDR1 as SGHRS and CDR2 as YFSETQ. The length of the CDR3 is 12 residues. CDR3 in amino acids: CASSYSGDTQYF. CDR3 bases: TGCGCCAGCAGCTATAGCGGTGATACGCAGTATTTT.

The table lists this clone with a count of one. This specimen includes other DNA sequences encoding the same CDR3. The chain employs TRBV6-5 and TRBJ2-5, with 8 nucleotides matching TRBD1. Germline assignment: CDR1 MNHEY and CDR2 SVGAGI. Trimming removed 6 bases from V and 5 bases from J; junction bases left unmatched: 2. The CDR3 has 12 amino acids. The CDR3 region is CASSNRGETQYF. In DNA form, the CDR3 reads TGTGCCAGCAGCAACAGGGGGGAGACCCAGTACTTC.

The chain is built from TRBV12-3 or TRBV12-4 and TRBJ2-7; 7 positions match TRBD2. V dropped 3 bases and J dropped 5; count of bases not matched to a gene: 1. This CDR3 is 12 amino acids long. The CDR3 region has the DNA TGTGCCAGCAGTTTTGGGGGGGACGAGCAGTACGTC. Protein: CASSFGGDEQYV.

The CDR3 bases are TGTGCCAGCAGTTTGGGCGAAATCACTGAAGCTTTCTTT. Its translation: CASSLGEITEAFF. The chain is built from TRBV12-3 or TRBV12-4 and TRBJ1-1; D is undetermined. This CDR3 comprises 13 residues. V was trimmed by 3 bases and J by 4 bases, leaving 9 bases between them.

The V call is TRBV6-5, the J call TRBJ2-1, with TRBD1 matching 8 bases. Germline-derived CDR1 and CDR2 are MNHEY and SVGAGI. The CDR3 extends over 13 amino acids. The trim removed 10 bases at V and 6 bases at J, leaving 8 bases unmatched. The CDR3 DNA reads TGTGCCATCCGGACAGGGAGTATCAATGAGCAGTTCTTC. Translation: CAIRTGSINEQFF.

The chain uses TRBV9 and TRBJ2-2, with 9 bases aligning to TRBD2. The germline gives CDR1 SGDLS, CDR2 YYNGEE. Unmatched junction bases numbered 6, after V lost 2 bases and J lost 4 bases. This CDR3 is 16 amino acids long. CDR3 region: CASSVRGGEGTGELFF. The CDR3 coding sequence is TGTGCCAGCAGCGTCCGCGGGGGGGAAGGCACCGGGGAGCTGTTTTTT.

This clone was detected once. The rearrangement joins TRBV11-3 to TRBJ2-2; 11 nucleotides align to TRBD2. Germline V gene data show CDR1 as SGHNT and CDR2 as YENEEA. This CDR3 is 16 amino acids long. V lost 5 bases, J lost 7 bases, and 9 bases stayed unmatched. The DNA for the CDR3 is TGTGCCAGCAGCCCCCTAGCGGGGGGCCCCTTCGGGGAGCTGTTTTTT. As protein: CASSPLAGGPFGELFF.

Here the CDR3 reads CASSPQRQPSPLHF. The CDR3 coding sequence is TGTGCCAGCAGTCCCCAAAGACAGCCTTCACCCCTCCACTTT. The chain joins TRBV6-2 or TRBV6-3 to TRBJ1-6; a weak D match, TRBD1 (5 bases). CDR3 length: 14 residues. Germline CDR1 MNHEY, CDR2 SVGEGT. Trimming shortened V by 5 bases and J by 9 bases, and 14 bases separated the two germline ends.

The chain combines TRBV5-8 with TRBJ1-5; 8 nucleotides align to TRBD1. Germline values: CDR1 SGHTS, CDR2 YDEGEE. Trimming removed 0 bases from V and 3 bases from J; junction bases left unmatched: 2. The CDR3 contains 15 residues. The CDR3 protein is CASSLAGQDNQPQHF. For the CDR3, the DNA is TGTGCCAGCAGCTTGGCGGGACAGGACAATCAGCCCCAGCATTTT.

The V gene is TRBV29-1, the J gene TRBJ1-1, with D perhaps matching TRBD1 (5 bases). CDR1 SQVTM and CDR2 ANQGSEA come from the germline V gene. The CDR3 totals 10 residues. The germline V and J ends were trimmed by 6 bases and 6 bases, with 8 bases remaining between them. CDR3 DNA sequence: TGCAGCGTCGGACACCCTGAAGCTTTCTTT. This gives the protein CSVGHPEAFF.

The chain employs TRBV28 and TRBJ1-4; 10 bases line up with TRBD1. The CDR3 runs 16 residues. The trim removed 6 bases at V and 3 bases at J, leaving 7 bases unmatched. Germline assignment: CDR1 MDHEN and CDR2 SYDVKM. The CDR3 protein is CASRPGTGVSNEKLFF. The CDR3 DNA follows: TGTGCCAGCAGGCCCGGGACAGGGGTGTCTAATGAAAAACTGTTTTTT.

The chain is built from TRBV19 and TRBJ1-2; the D gene is possibly TRBD1 (5 bases). CDR1 LNHDA and CDR2 SQIVND come from the germline V gene (reference sequence). The V and J ends lost 5 bases and 6 bases respectively, with 19 bases between them. The CDR3 is 15 residues long. DNA of the CDR3: TGTGCCAGTAGTTTACTCTCGACAGAAAGGAATGGCTACACCTTC. This translates into CASSLLSTERNGYTF.

The sample holds one count of this clone. The gene calls are TRBV2 and TRBJ2-5; 8 bases agree with TRBD2. CDR1 SNHLY and CDR2 FYNNEI come from the germline V gene. V shed 2 bases and J 6 bases; nucleotides not matched to a gene: 11. This CDR3 has 16 amino acids. The CDR3 DNA reads TGTGCCAGCAGTGAACGGCGGGGGGACCCCACGCAGACCCAGTACTTC. Translation gives CASSERRGDPTQTQYF.

This clone has only a few counts. J is TRBJ2-3 and V is TRBV21-1; the table calls TRBD2, which could not be checked here. TRBV21-1 is a recognized pseudogene. The CDR3 covers 18 residues. CDR3 coding DNA: TGTGCCAGCACCAGATATCCGGGAGTTTATACTAGCACAGATACGCAGTATTTT. It encodes CASTRYPGVYTSTDTQYF.

For the CDR3, the DNA is TGTGCCAGCCGACAGGGGGGGGAGCAGTACGTC. Translating gives CASRQGGEQYV. The chain links TRBV28 to TRBJ2-7; 9 bases align to TRBD1. J gave up 7 bases and V 8 bases, and 3 bases lay outside the gene matches. The CDR3 totals 11 residues. From germline, CDR1 is MDHEN and CDR2 SYDVKM.

The chain joins TRBV6-5 to TRBJ2-3; 8 nucleotides line up with TRBD2. J was trimmed by 4 bases and V by 0 bases; bases with no gene match: 3. CDR3 length: 15 residues. The V gene's germline CDR1 is MNHEY and CDR2 SVGAGI. CDR3 protein: CASSYSGGAADTQYF. The CDR3 coding sequence is TGTGCCAGCAGTTACTCCGGGGGGGCAGCAGATACGCAGTATTTT.

The chain links TRBV5-4 to TRBJ1-1; D not resolved. The V gene's germline CDR1 is SGHNT and CDR2 YYREEE (reference sequence). V was trimmed by 4 bases and J by 0 bases, leaving 13 bases between them. The CDR3 length is 15 residues. The CDR3: CASSPSRLMNTEAFF. DNA of the CDR3: TGTGCCAGCAGCCCTTCGAGGTTAATGAACACTGAAGCTTTCTTT.

This sequence joins TRBV4-3 and TRBJ1-6, with TRBD1 identical over 7 bases. The trim removed 3 bases at V and 0 bases at J, leaving 5 bases unmatched. CDR1 LGHNA and CDR2 YSLEER come from the germline V gene. The CDR3 is 17 amino acids. DNA of the CDR3: TGCGCCAGCAGCCATGGACAGGCCAGCTCCTATAATTCACCCCTCCACTTT. It translates to CASSHGQASSYNSPLHF.

V is TRBV29-1 and J is TRBJ1-2; D is unclear. CDR3 length equals 13 residues. Germline-derived CDR1 and CDR2 are SQVTM and ANQGSEA. V shed 4 bases and J shed 2 bases, with 11 bases lying between them. Here the CDR3 reads CSVALALNYGYTF. The CDR3 DNA follows: TGCAGCGTTGCGTTGGCTTTGAACTATGGCTACACCTTC.

The chain couples TRBV4-2 to TRBJ1-5, with 7 bases lining up with TRBD1. The CDR3 sequence is 15 residues long. Germline V CDR1 and CDR2: LGHNA, YNFKEQ. With 1 base clipped from V and 4 bases from J, the junction kept 4 bases outside the gene matches. The CDR3 DNA follows: TGTGCCAGCAGCCAAGTGTGGGGACAGAATCAGCCCCAGCATTTT. The encoded protein is CASSQVWGQNQPQHF.

This clone was detected once. The rearrangement links TRBV7-9 to TRBJ1-1; 9 bases are a match to TRBD1. The V segment lost 5 bases and the J segment 3 bases; nucleotides outside the gene matches: 7. The CDR3 spans 15 residues. Germline values: CDR1 SEHNR, CDR2 FQNEAQ (reference sequence). CDR3 in amino acids: CASSPTGTGYTEAFF. CDR3 nucleotides: TGTGCCAGCAGCCCTACCGGGACAGGGTACACTGAAGCTTTCTTT.